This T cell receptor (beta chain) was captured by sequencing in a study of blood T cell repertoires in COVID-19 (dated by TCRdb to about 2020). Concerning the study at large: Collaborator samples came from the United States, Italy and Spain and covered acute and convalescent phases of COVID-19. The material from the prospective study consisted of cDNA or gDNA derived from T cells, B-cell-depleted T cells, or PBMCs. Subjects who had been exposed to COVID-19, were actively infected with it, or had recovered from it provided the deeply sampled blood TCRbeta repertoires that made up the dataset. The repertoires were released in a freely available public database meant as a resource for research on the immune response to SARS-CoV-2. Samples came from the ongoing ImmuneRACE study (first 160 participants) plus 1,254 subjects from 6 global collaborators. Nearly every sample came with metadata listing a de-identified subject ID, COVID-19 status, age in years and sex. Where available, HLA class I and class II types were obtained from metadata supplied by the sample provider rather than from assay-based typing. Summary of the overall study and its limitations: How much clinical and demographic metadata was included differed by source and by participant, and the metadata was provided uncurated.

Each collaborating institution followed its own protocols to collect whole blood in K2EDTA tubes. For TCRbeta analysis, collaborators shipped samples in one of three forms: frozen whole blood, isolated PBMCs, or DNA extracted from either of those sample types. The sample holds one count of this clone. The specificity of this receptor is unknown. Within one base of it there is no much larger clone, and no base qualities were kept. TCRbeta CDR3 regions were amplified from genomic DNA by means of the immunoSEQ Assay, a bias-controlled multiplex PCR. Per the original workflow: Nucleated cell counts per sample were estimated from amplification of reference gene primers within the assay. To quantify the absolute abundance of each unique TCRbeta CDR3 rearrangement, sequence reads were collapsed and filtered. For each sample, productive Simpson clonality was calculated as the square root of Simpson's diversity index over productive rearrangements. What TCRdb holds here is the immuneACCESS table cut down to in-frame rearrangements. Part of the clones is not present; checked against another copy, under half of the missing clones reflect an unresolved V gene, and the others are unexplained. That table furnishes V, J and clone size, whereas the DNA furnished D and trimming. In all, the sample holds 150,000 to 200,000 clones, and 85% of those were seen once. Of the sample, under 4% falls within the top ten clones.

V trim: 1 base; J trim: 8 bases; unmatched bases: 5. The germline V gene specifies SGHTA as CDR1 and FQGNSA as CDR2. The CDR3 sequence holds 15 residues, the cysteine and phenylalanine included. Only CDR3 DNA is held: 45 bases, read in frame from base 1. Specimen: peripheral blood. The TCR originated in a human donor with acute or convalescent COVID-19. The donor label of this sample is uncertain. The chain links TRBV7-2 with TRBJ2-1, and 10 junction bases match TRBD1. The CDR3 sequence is CASSLEGQGNYEQFF. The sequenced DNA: TGTGCCAGCAGCTTAGAGGGACAGGGGAATTATGAGCAGTTCTTC.